The TCR beta chain under discussion was sequenced for a study of shared T cell receptors in the human thymus. The germline V and J ends were trimmed by 6 bases and 0 bases, with 25 bases remaining between them. This CDR3 has 19 residues. Germline V gene data show CDR1 as SGHTA and CDR2 as FQGNSA. The table came from immunoSEQ multiplex PCR; TCRdb's copy has only in-frame clones and leaves some out. The sample carries some 700,000 clones, around 85% recorded once. In addition, the sample was reused for a study of human thymus T cells. From that paper: Thymus pieces cut out during corrective heart surgery were the tissue that was used. Reports from related research described highly overlapping thymic repertoires among unrelated individuals.

The material sequenced was thymocytes. The source of this sequence is a girl under three years old with a congenital heart defect. This chain links TRBV7-2 with TRBJ2-3; tentatively, D is TRBD2 (6 bases). The chain's CDR3 is CASRPVPGAFFLSTDTQYF. The DNA for the CDR3 is TGTGCCAGCAGGCCTGTCCCGGGAGCTTTCTTCCTTAGCACAGATACGCAGTATTTT.